This T cell receptor beta chain was sequenced during a study of glioma-infiltrating T cells. The CDR3 is made up of 14 amino acids. Trimming removed 7 bases at V and 4 bases at J, with 14 bases between. CDR1 SGHAT and CDR2 FQNNGV come from the germline V gene. This clonotype was counted only a few times. The antigen is unknown. Study-level points and caveats: Only very few CDR3 sequences appeared in both tissue and blood. Above-expected tissue-blood divergence occurred in all gliomas, most in low-grade ones.

Amplification of TCR alpha and beta CDR3 regions from RNA used iRepertoire nested multiplex PCR. Input was 100-400 ng of tissue mRNA or PBMC total RNA. Each CDR3 protein is one row after TCRdb ran MiXCR on the multiplex PCR reads. The sample comprises about 130,000 distinct CDR3 sequences, more than 20% of which are singletons, and 27% rests with the top ten. Sequencing input: glioma tissue, nonneoplastic brain tissue, or PBMCs (not recorded which). The receptor's source is a human donor with low-grade glioma or glioblastoma, undergoing nonglioma brain surgery, or in good health (not recorded which). The chain employs TRBV11-2 and TRBJ2-1; the D is unclear. The DNA for the CDR3 is TGTGCCAGCACCGATCCCGGGCCTTACAATGAGCAGTTCTTC. The encoded protein is CASTDPGPYNEQFF.